One T cell receptor (beta chain) is described in this entry. Only a few counts were recorded for this clonotype. This clone's antigen is unknown. No much larger clone exists at a distance of one base, and base qualities are not known. The data originate from a study of identical twins (dated by TCRdb to the mid-2010s). Notes on the research overall: The study deep-sequenced TCR alpha and beta repertoires from monozygotic twins, unrelated adults of various ages and cord blood to test whether fetal clonotypes persist. To rule out contamination, the twin experiments were replicated at different times with different library preparation protocols. The research as a whole found: Zero-insertion analyses could be partly confounded by invariant T cells such as MAIT and iNKT, though diverse VJ usage argued against such confounding for most clonotypes. The excess sharing between twins in beta out-of-frame sequences was weaker because fewer shared sequences reduced the signal-to-noise ratio. Fewer insertions were carried by abundant cord blood beta clonotypes; a weaker similar trend was observed in young adult naive repertoires, while no such trend was observed in memory repertoires. Out-of-frame TCR alpha sharing in monozygotic twins was systematically underestimated by recombination models, whereas sharing between unrelated individuals was in agreement with the recombination models. Out-of-frame TCR alpha sequences shared between twins showed an excess of low generation-probability sequences compared with coincidental sharing between unrelated individuals. Because the same donors could not be followed over many years, the conclusions relied on cross-sectional statistical analysis.

The method behind the library was 5' RACE. Sequencing was performed on an Illumina HiSeq 2000. A universal primer binding site was added through template switching, and the final cDNA carried a unique molecular identifier so that TCR cDNA molecules could be counted accurately. Specific primers in the conserved constant-segment region were used to synthesize first-strand cDNA for the TCR alpha and beta chains. To control for contamination, every cDNA library carried two barcodes: a SMART-Mk sample barcode plus Illumina barcodes. TruSeq adapter sequences and Illumina sample barcodes were added in two successive PCR steps. The Illumina HiSeq platform was used with custom primers to sequence TCR alpha and beta cDNA libraries. The source study handled its data this way. MiGEC processed the raw reads to extract unique molecular identifiers, while MiXCR was used to determine the CDR3 positions. For each individual, recombination models were inferred using an EM algorithm with the repgenHMM and IGoR tools. Shared clonotypes were analyzed with the tcR package in R, and sharing was normalized by the product of cloneset sizes. Out-of-frame nonproductive sequences were analyzed to study raw recombination free of thymic and clonal selection effects. TCRdb reworked the public reads: Q25 trimming with fastp, MiXCR clone assembly, productive beta chains retained. Rows are unified per CDR3 protein, each entry keeping the most common DNA and genes. The V and J calls here are based on TCRdb, not the publication. Across this sample there are approximately 500,000 distinct CDR3 sequences, with roughly 15% seen only once. Roughly 0.4% of the sample lies in the top ten.

Only healthy Caucasian donors were included. The twin cohort consisted of three pairs of female monozygotic twins, all aged roughly 18 to 29 years. Positive isolation kits from Invitrogen were used to isolate CD4+ and CD8+ T cell populations. Reading the germline V gene gives CDR1 MNHEY and CDR2 SVGAGI. Here V drops 4 bases and J drops 4 bases, and the junction holds 9 bases not matched to any gene. The CDR3 goes from the cysteine to the phenylalanine over 16 residues. The kept DNA is CDR3 alone, 48 bases in frame from the first base. These data also featured in a second study, about yellow fever vaccine responses in identical twins. Looking at the second paper: According to the authors, in identical twins the way T cells responded to vaccination appeared partly convergent and partly personalized. Focusing on identical twins, the study followed the T cell clones that responded to the vaccine, and did so with precision.

The sequencing sample was made of CD4+ T cells sorted from blood. The sequence is built from TRBV6-5 and TRBJ2-2, and 7 bases in between align with TRBD2. The TCR comes from a woman under 30 in good health. The nucleotides are TGTGCCAGCAGTTCCCCGCAAGCGGGATTCACCGGGGAGCTGTTTTTT. Its coded protein is CASSSPQAGFTGELFF.